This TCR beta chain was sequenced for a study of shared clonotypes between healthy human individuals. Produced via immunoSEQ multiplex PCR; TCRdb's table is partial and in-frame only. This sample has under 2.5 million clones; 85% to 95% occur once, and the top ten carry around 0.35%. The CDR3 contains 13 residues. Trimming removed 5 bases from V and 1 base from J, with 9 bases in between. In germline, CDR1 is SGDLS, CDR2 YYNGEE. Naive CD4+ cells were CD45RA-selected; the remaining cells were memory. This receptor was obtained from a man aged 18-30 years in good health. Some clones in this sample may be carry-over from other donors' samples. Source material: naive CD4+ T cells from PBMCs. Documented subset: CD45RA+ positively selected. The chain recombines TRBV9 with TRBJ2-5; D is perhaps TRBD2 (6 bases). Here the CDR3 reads CASSLGGQETQYF. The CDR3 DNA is TGTGCCAGCAGTTTGGGGGGCCAAGAGACCCAGTACTTC.